A single sample gave rise to the 26 T cell receptor beta chains below, sequenced in a study of OX40 agonist ivuxolimab in advanced cancers. To prepare the library, the immunoSEQ multiplex PCR assay was applied. In TCRdb, the immuneACCESS table is reduced to in-frame sequences with V and J assigned. These tables do not hold every clone; where another copy was compared, an unresolved V gene accounts for under half, and the others remain unexplained. This sample holds over 50,000 clones; around four fifths were observed only once. The ten largest account for 3% to 4.5% of the sample. The source was CD4+ or CD8+ T cells sorted from blood, collected in a trial of the OX40 agonist ivuxolimab. The receptors derive from an adult with an advanced solid tumor such as melanoma, head and neck, liver or kidney cancer.

The V and J genes are TRBV27 and TRBJ2-1; unclear D gene. Germline V gene data show CDR1 as MNHEY and CDR2 as SMNVEV (reference sequence). The CDR3 consists of 11 residues. V was shortened by 7 bases and J by 9 bases, with 10 bases between the two germline ends. DNA for the CDR3: TGTGCCAGCACCATGGGGTTTGAGCAGTTCTTC. Its translation is CASTMGFEQFF.

The chain has TRBV9 and TRBJ2-1; unclear D gene. Trimming shortened V by 0 bases and J by 7 bases, and 5 bases separated the two germline ends. The germline V gene encodes CDR1 SGDLS and CDR2 YYNGEE. The length of the CDR3 is 12 residues. CDR3 nucleotide sequence: TGTGCCAGCAGCGTAGATTGGAATGAGCAGTTCTTC. As protein: CASSVDWNEQFF.

Concerning this clone itself: The same CDR3 is also encoded by other DNA sequences in this sample. This chain connects TRBV18 to TRBJ2-5; no reliable D call. Trimming removed 1 base from V and 2 bases from J, with 11 bases in between. Germline CDR1 is KGHSH and CDR2 is LQKENI. The CDR3 consists of 15 residues. CDR3 nucleotide sequence: TGTGCCAGCTCACCACGCCCAGGCCCGCAAGAGACCCAGTACTTC. This gives the protein CASSPRPGPQETQYF.

This clone was found a few times. The rearrangement uses TRBV19 and TRBJ2-3; a possible D gene is TRBD1 (6 bases). CDR1 and CDR2 (germline): LNHDA, SQIVND (reference sequence). This CDR3 is built from 17 residues. V dropped 6 bases and J dropped 1 base, with 20 bases sitting between them. CDR3 bases: TGTGCCAGTAGCTCCCTAACAGGGTCTCCTGGCACAGATACGCAGTATTTT. As protein: CASSSLTGSPGTDTQYF.

V gene TRBV9 combines with J gene TRBJ2-3; 10 bases match TRBD2. CDR1 and CDR2 (germline): SGDLS, YYNGEE. J lost 4 bases, V lost 3 bases, and 8 bases had no gene match. This CDR3 has 16 residues. CDR3 coding DNA: TGTGCCAGCAGCGCCCGGGGAAGCGGGGGGGCAGATACGCAGTATTTT. It encodes CASSARGSGGADTQYF.

This chain uses TRBV11-3 with TRBJ1-1; 7 nucleotides match TRBD1. This CDR3 contains 11 residues. J gave up 11 bases and V 3 bases, and 3 bases lay outside the gene matches. Germline V CDR1 and CDR2: SGHNT, YENEEA. CDR3 sequence: CASSFRGDAFF. The CDR3 nucleotides are TGTGCCAGCAGCTTCAGGGGGGACGCTTTCTTT.

Only one count was recorded for this clone. This rearrangement joins TRBV30 to TRBJ2-2; D unclear. Per germline, CDR1 GTSNPN and CDR2 SVGIG (reference sequence). CDR3 length: 13 residues. The V gene lost 4 bases and the J gene lost 1 base, with 7 bases spanning the gap. This CDR3 is CAWTRMNTGELFF. DNA of the CDR3: TGTGCCTGGACACGAATGAACACCGGGGAGCTGTTTTTT.

The gene calls are TRBV10-2 and TRBJ2-5; maybe TRBD1 (6 bases). V was clipped by 8 bases and J by 1 base, with 23 bases between them. CDR1 WSHSY and CDR2 SAAADI come from the germline V gene. The CDR3 has 17 residues. The CDR3 DNA is TGCGCCAGCCGACAGGACCGATCTACCCCTTTCCAAGAGACCCAGTACTTC. Its protein is CASRQDRSTPFQETQYF.

This clone is a singleton in its sample. This chain connects TRBV4-2 to TRBJ1-4; TRBD1 agrees at 10 bases. The CDR3 length is 14 residues. V shed 8 bases, J shed 8 bases, and the junction held 8 bases outside the gene matches. The germline CDR1 and CDR2 sequences are LGHNA and YNFKEQ. The CDR3 DNA reads as TGTGCCAGCGCACCGGGACAGGGGAACGAAAAACTGTTTTTT. Protein sequence: CASAPGQGNEKLFF.

This clone was seen a few times. The chain couples TRBV18 to TRBJ2-1; either TRBD1 or TRBD2 may fit D (5 bases each). V was clipped by 3 bases and J by 3 bases, with 15 bases between them. In germline, CDR1 is KGHSH, CDR2 LQKENI. The CDR3 runs 16 residues. The CDR3 DNA is TGTGCCAGCTCACCCCTCTCCGGGACGGACTACAATGAGCAGTTCTTC. It yields the protein CASSPLSGTDYNEQFF.

The CDR3 bases are TGCAGCGTTGACACTGGCGGCTCCTACGAGCAGTACTTC. This encodes CSVDTGGSYEQYF. This chain uses TRBV29-1 with TRBJ2-7; D is uncertain. CDR3 size: 13 residues. Trimming left V 3 bases short and J 0 bases short, with 9 bases between. Germline V CDR1 and CDR2: SQVTM, ANQGSEA.

The rearrangement uses TRBV23-1 and TRBJ2-1; 7 bases are shared with TRBD1. TRBV23-1 is reported as an ORF; its role is uncertain. Trimming cost V 8 bases and J 2 bases; bases outside gene matches: 6. This CDR3 has 14 residues. This chain's CDR3 is CASCNRGTYNEQFF. DNA for the CDR3: TGCGCCAGCTGCAACAGGGGAACCTACAATGAGCAGTTCTTC.

The V gene is TRBV4-3, the J gene TRBJ1-5, with TRBD1 identical over 7 bases. Germline V CDR1 and CDR2: LGHNA, YSLEER. The trim removed 3 bases at V and 7 bases at J, leaving 9 bases unmatched. The CDR3 contains 15 residues. Here the CDR3 DNA reads TGCGCCAGCAGCCATGACAGACAGGGACGCCAGCCCCAGCATTTT. Amino acid sequence: CASSHDRQGRQPQHF.

The chain has TRBV6-1 and TRBJ2-3; 9 nucleotides line up with TRBD2. Per the germline V gene, CDR1 is MNHNS and CDR2 is SASEGT. CDR3 length: 16 residues. V lost 3 bases to trimming and J lost 3 bases; unmatched junction nucleotides: 7. The CDR3 sequence: CASSDRRGGRTDTQYF. The CDR3 nucleotides read TGTGCCAGCAGTGACCGGCGGGGGGGCCGGACAGATACGCAGTATTTT.

The CDR3 region is CASSLGDTQYF. CDR3 DNA sequence: TGTGCCAGCAGTTTAGGGGATACGCAGTATTTT. The chain couples TRBV28 to TRBJ2-3; D is uncertain. Trimming pared 2 bases from V and 6 bases from J, leaving 3 bases between. CDR1 MDHEN and CDR2 SYDVKM come from the germline V gene. This CDR3 is 11 amino acids long. Full variable domain (outside the CDR3, taken from reference TRBV28 and TRBJ2-3): DVKVTQSSRYLVKRTGEKVFLECVQDMDHENMFWYRQDPGLGLRLIYFSYDVKMKEKGDIPEGYSVSREKKERFSLILESASTNQTSMYLCASSLGDTQYFGPGTRLTVL.

V and J are TRBV9 and TRBJ2-7; 9 nucleotides match TRBD2. Germline V CDR1 and CDR2: SGDLS, YYNGEE. CDR3 length: 15 amino acids. The J segment lost 1 base and the V segment lost 0 bases, leaving 2 bases of the junction unmatched. CDR3 nucleotide sequence: TGTGCCAGCAGCGTAGATAGCGGGGGATCCTACGAGCAGTACTTC. Translation gives CASSVDSGGSYEQYF.

The chain uses TRBV7-8 and TRBJ2-7; 9 bases line up with TRBD1. The CDR3 totals 16 residues. Germline CDR1 reads SGHVS; CDR2 reads FQNEAQ. After removal of 1 base from V and 3 bases from J, the junction contained 7 bases not matched to a gene. Here the CDR3 DNA reads TGTGCCAGCAGCTTAGGGGGGGACAGGGTGTACTACGAGCAGTACTTC. Its translation: CASSLGGDRVYYEQYF.

J is TRBJ1-5 and V is TRBV19; tentative D call: TRBD1 (5 bases). The CDR3 contains 15 residues. Germline values: CDR1 LNHDA, CDR2 SQIVND (reference sequence). V was shortened by 5 bases and J by 4 bases, with 15 bases between the two germline ends. CDR3 sequence reads: CASSWVRTSNQPQHF. The CDR3 DNA is TGTGCCAGTAGTTGGGTCAGGACAAGTAATCAGCCCCAGCATTTT.

J is TRBJ2-7 and V is TRBV19, with D perhaps given as TRBD1 or TRBD2 (5 bases each). The germline V gene has CDR1 LNHDA and CDR2 SQIVND (reference sequence). CDR3 length: 11 residues. V shed 4 bases and J shed 5 bases, with 6 bases lying between them. CDR3 in amino acids: CASSRGNEQYF. CDR3 DNA: TGTGCCAGTAGTAGGGGGAACGAGCAGTACTTC. Full variable domain (outside the CDR3, taken from reference TRBV19 and TRBJ2-7): DGGITQSPKYLFRKEGQNVTLSCEQNLNHDAMYWYRQDPGQGLRLIYYSQIVNDFQKGDIAEGYSVSREKKESFPLTVTSAQKNPTAFYLCASSRGNEQYFGPGTRLTVT.

This chain connects TRBV11-3 to TRBJ2-4, with 9 nucleotides matching TRBD1. The CDR3 consists of 14 residues. The V gene's germline CDR1 is SGHNT and CDR2 YENEEA. J was trimmed by 9 bases and V by 5 bases; bases with no gene match: 8. CDR3 loop: CASSLQGAGGIQYF. In DNA, the CDR3 is TGTGCCAGCAGCCTACAGGGGGCAGGGGGCATTCAGTACTTC.

V is TRBV28 and J is TRBJ2-7; 7 nucleotides line up with TRBD2. CDR1 and CDR2 (germline): MDHEN, SYDVKM. CDR3 size: 14 residues. V lost 3 bases and J lost 3; bases outside the gene matches: 5. The CDR3 reads CASSLDGGIYEQYF. The CDR3 DNA sequence: TGTGCCAGCAGTTTGGACGGGGGGATCTACGAGCAGTACTTC.

The rearrangement links TRBV28 to TRBJ1-5; D may be TRBD1 (6 bases). The CDR3 contains 17 residues. V was cut by 6 bases and J by 2 bases, with 20 bases left in between. Germline-derived CDR1 and CDR2 are MDHEN and SYDVKM. The CDR3 DNA reads as TGTGCCAGCAGCACCCCCCAGGGGCGTACGGGCAATCAGCCCCAGCATTTT. This translates into CASSTPQGRTGNQPQHF.

J is TRBJ1-6 and V is TRBV2, with a possible D match to TRBD1 (5 bases). Germline V gives CDR1 SNHLY, CDR2 FYNNEI. The CDR3 extends over 14 amino acids. The V and J ends lost 9 bases and 6 bases respectively, with 15 bases between them. CDR3 in DNA: TGTGCCAGGGGCAGGGAAGGCTTTAATTCACCCCTCCACTTT. Protein sequence: CARGREGFNSPLHF.

The V call is TRBV18, the J call TRBJ2-3; possibly TRBD2 for D (5 bases). The CDR3 is made up of 13 amino acids. CDR1 and CDR2 (germline): KGHSH, LQKENI. Trimming cost V 4 bases and J 5 bases, with 10 bases left between them. CDR3 nucleotides: TGTGCCAGCTCACTCGGGGAACAAGATACGCAGTATTTT. It specifies CASSLGEQDTQYF.

The chain recombines TRBV7-8 with TRBJ1-3; D gene unclear. Germline V gives CDR1 SGHVS, CDR2 FQNEAQ. With 5 bases removed from V and 0 bases from J, the gap between germline ends came to 17 bases. This CDR3 spans 17 amino acids. CDR3 coding DNA: TGTGCCAGCAGCCCCCTGAGGGTCTTAACCTCTGGAAACACCATATATTTT. It is translated as CASSPLRVLTSGNTIYF.

The J gene is TRBJ2-2, the V gene TRBV4-2; a possible D gene is TRBD2 (6 bases). The germline CDR1 and CDR2 sequences are LGHNA and YNFKEQ. This CDR3 region has 16 residues. The germline V and J ends were trimmed by 3 bases and 0 bases, with 11 bases remaining between them. DNA of the CDR3: TGTGCCAGCAGCCAGGAGCCGGGGGCGAACACCGGGGAGCTGTTTTTT. Translating it yields CASSQEPGANTGELFF.